These 3 T cell receptor beta chains share one sample of origin, sequenced in a study of blood T cell repertoires in COVID-19. The repertoire was sequenced with immunoSEQ multiplex PCR; TCRdb's copy has only in-frame clones and lacks some. This table holds about 210,000 clones, around 88% found once. What was sequenced was PBMCs or T cells enriched from blood (not recorded which). These receptors were collected from a middle-aged woman with acute COVID-19.

The chain couples TRBV10-3 to TRBJ1-1; a possible D gene is TRBD1 (6 bases). The CDR3 is 14 amino acids. Germline V gene lookup returns CDR1 ENHRY and CDR2 SYGVKD. Trimming shortened V by 0 bases and J by 6 bases, and 11 bases separated the two germline ends. Written as DNA, the CDR3 is TGTGCCATCAGTGAGTCGGGGGCAGTGGCTGAAGCTTTCTTT. This gives the protein CAISESGAVAEAFF.

The chain employs TRBV7-2 and TRBJ1-5, with D unresolved. CDR3 size: 14 residues. The germline V gene encodes CDR1 SGHTA and CDR2 FQGNSA. V was cut by 1 base and J by 4 bases, with 8 bases left in between. The CDR3, as DNA: TGTGCCAGCAGCTTAGACGGGAATAATCAGCCCCAGCATTTT. It translates to CASSLDGNNQPQHF.

This rearrangement joins TRBV12-5 to TRBJ2-5; D ambiguous. Germline values: CDR1 LGHNT, CDR2 FRNRAP. V was pared by 5 bases and J by 4 bases, with 11 bases between. The CDR3 sequence is 13 residues long. The CDR3 protein is CASGHRLRETQYF. CDR3 sequence (DNA): TGTGCTAGTGGTCACCGCCTGAGAGAGACCCAGTACTTC.